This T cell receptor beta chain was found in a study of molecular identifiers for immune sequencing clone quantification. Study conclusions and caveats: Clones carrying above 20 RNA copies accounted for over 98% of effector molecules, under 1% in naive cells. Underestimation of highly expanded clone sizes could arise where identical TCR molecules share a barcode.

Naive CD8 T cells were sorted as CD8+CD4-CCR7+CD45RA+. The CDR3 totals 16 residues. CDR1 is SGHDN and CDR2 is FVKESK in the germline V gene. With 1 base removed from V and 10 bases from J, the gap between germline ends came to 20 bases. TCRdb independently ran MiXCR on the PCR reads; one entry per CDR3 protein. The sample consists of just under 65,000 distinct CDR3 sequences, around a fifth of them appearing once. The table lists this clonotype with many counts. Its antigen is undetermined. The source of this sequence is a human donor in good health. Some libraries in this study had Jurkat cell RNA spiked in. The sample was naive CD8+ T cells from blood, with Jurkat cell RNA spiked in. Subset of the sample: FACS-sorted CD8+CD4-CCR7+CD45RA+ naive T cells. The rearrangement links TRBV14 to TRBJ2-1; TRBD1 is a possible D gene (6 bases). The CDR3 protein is CASSQGLIGQPGEQFF. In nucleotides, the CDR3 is TGTGCCAGCAGCCAAGGCCTAATCGGACAGCCCGGCGAGCAGTTCTTC.